Below, one T cell receptor (beta chain) is given with its context. Its antigen is unidentified. These data come from a study of cytomegalovirus exposure and HLA in healthy donors. CDR1 is KGHSH and CDR2 is LQKENI in the germline V gene. V was clipped by 3 bases and J by 5 bases, with 8 bases between them. CDR3 length equals 13 residues. Study-wide results and caveats: In an earlier analysis, productive rearrangement rates for most beta V segments clustered near 90% or 30%.

The PCR was carried out with 60 Vbeta primers and 13 Jbeta primers. TCRdb's copy holds only in-frame clones and misses some; the assay was immunoSEQ multiplex PCR. The sample has some 190,000 clones, about 80% seen once; the top ten hold approximately 2%. This chain joins TRBV18 and TRBJ1-5; no clear D. The sequence derives from a woman aged 30 to 39 in good health and CMV-seronegative. Input material: PBMCs. CDR3 region: CASSPTNYQPQHF. CDR3 bases: TGTGCCAGCTCACCGACAAATTATCAGCCCCAGCATTTT. Filled out from reference TRBV18 and TRBJ1-5, the complete variable domain reads NAGVMQNPRHLVRRRGQEARLRCSPMKGHSHVYWYRQLPEEGLKFMVYLQKENIIDESGMPKERFSAEFPKEGPSILRIQQVVRGDSAAYFCASSPTNYQPQHFGDGTRLSIL.